The 21 T cell receptor beta chains below all came from one sample that was sequenced in a study of shared clonotypes between healthy human individuals. Selected positively for CCR7 and CD45RO-negative, naive CD8 cells excluded terminally differentiated effector memory CD45RA+ cells. The method was immunoSEQ multiplex PCR; TCRdb's version includes in-frame clones alone and lacks a portion of them. Of about 2.1 million clones in the sample, 90% to 95% were seen once. Sequencing was performed on naive CD8+ T cells from PBMCs. The receptors were gathered from a man younger than 35 in good health. Some clones in this sample may be carry-over from other donors' samples.

The genes are TRBV4-2 and TRBJ1-3; D possibly corresponds to TRBD1 (5 bases). This CDR3 has 14 amino acids. CDR1 LGHNA and CDR2 YNFKEQ come from the germline V gene. Trimming removed 1 base from V and 4 bases from J, with 8 bases in between. The CDR3 here is CASSQVGAGNTIYF. CDR3 DNA sequence: TGTGCCAGCAGCCAAGTCGGGGCGGGAAACACCATATATTTT.

This sequence joins TRBV7-9 and TRBJ2-7; D possibly matches TRBD1 or TRBD2 (5 bases each). In germline, CDR1 is SEHNR, CDR2 FQNEAQ (reference sequence). The CDR3 sequence is 12 residues long. The V gene lost 6 bases and the J gene lost 3 bases, with 9 bases spanning the gap. CDR3 loop: CASRGEYYEQYF. DNA of the CDR3: TGTGCCAGCAGGGGGGAGTACTACGAGCAGTACTTC.

The chain recombines TRBV29-1 with TRBJ2-7; D ambiguous. CDR3 length: 13 amino acids. V lost 5 bases and J lost 1, with 12 bases in between. CDR1 and CDR2 (germline): SQVTM, ANQGSEA. This CDR3 reads CSVSRESSYEQYF. CDR3 bases: TGCAGCGTTTCCAGAGAGAGTTCCTACGAGCAGTACTTC.

This chain connects TRBV6-5 to TRBJ2-5; 9 nucleotides match TRBD1. V dropped 0 bases and J dropped 4; count of bases not matched to a gene: 6. The germline V gene encodes CDR1 MNHEY and CDR2 SVGAGI. This CDR3 region has 16 residues. CDR3 sequence reads: CASSYSGDRVGETQYF. The CDR3 nucleotides are TGTGCCAGCAGTTACTCGGGGGACAGGGTGGGAGAGACCCAGTACTTC.

The chain has TRBV7-2 and TRBJ2-3, with D possibly called TRBD1 or TRBD2 (5 bases each). The CDR3 spans 13 residues. Looked up from germline, CDR1 is SGHTA and CDR2 is FQGNSA. V was shortened by 1 base and J by 7 bases, with 9 bases between the two germline ends. Here the CDR3 reads CASSLGGSNTQYF. The CDR3 DNA reads as TGTGCCAGCAGCTTAGGGGGGAGTAATACGCAGTATTTT.

This clone showed up just a few times. The V gene is TRBV28, the J gene TRBJ1-2; D remains ambiguous. The CDR3 runs to 11 residues. CDR1 MDHEN and CDR2 SYDVKM come from the germline V gene. Trimming took off 7 bases at V and 4 bases at J, with 7 bases between the two ends. The CDR3 sequence: CASTKGYGYTF. CDR3 nucleotides: TGTGCCAGCACTAAGGGCTATGGCTACACCTTC.

The rearrangement joins TRBV6-1 to TRBJ1-3; possible D gene TRBD1, 5 bases. This CDR3 spans 15 amino acids. Per the germline V gene, CDR1 is MNHNS and CDR2 is SASEGT. Trimming stripped 5 bases from V and 4 bases from J, with 15 bases between. The DNA for the CDR3 is TGTGCCAGCAGTCCACTACGGGGGACGGGAAACACCATATATTTT. It is translated as CASSPLRGTGNTIYF.

The genes are TRBV19 and TRBJ2-5; no definite D call. The CDR3 spans 12 residues. V dropped 1 base and J dropped 9 bases, with 9 bases sitting between them. The germline gives CDR1 LNHDA, CDR2 SQIVND (reference sequence). The chain's CDR3 is CASSIGLGSQYF. The CDR3 bases are TGTGCCAGTAGTATAGGCCTAGGGTCCCAGTACTTC.

This clone was picked up one time. The identical CDR3 is also encoded by other nucleotide sequences in the sample. The rearrangement links TRBV19 to TRBJ2-7; 7 bases match TRBD1. The CDR3 spans 14 residues. Germline V lookup: CDR1 LNHDA, CDR2 SQIVND (reference sequence). V lost 5 bases to trimming and J lost 1 base; unmatched junction nucleotides: 5. The CDR3 DNA reads TGTGCCAGTAGTCCGCAGGGGGTATCCTACGAGCAGTACTTC. Translating it yields CASSPQGVSYEQYF.

This chain uses TRBV6-1 with TRBJ2-2; no clear D gene. CDR3 size: 14 residues. CDR1 is MNHNS, CDR2 SASEGT, per germline. The V gene lost 2 bases and the J gene lost 1 base, with 5 bases spanning the gap. The CDR3 region is CASSEWMNTGELFF. The CDR3 DNA sequence: TGTGCCAGCAGTGAATGGATGAACACCGGGGAGCTGTTTTTT.

The chain couples TRBV27 to TRBJ2-3; D perhaps matches TRBD2 (7 bases). From germline, CDR1 is MNHEY and CDR2 SMNVEV (reference sequence). The CDR3 extends over 15 amino acids. V was cut by 4 bases and J by 6 bases, with 17 bases left in between. The CDR3, as DNA: TGTGCCAGCAGTTCCCCAGGGGCGGGAGACGATACGCAGTATTTT. It is translated as CASSSPGAGDDTQYF.

This clone was seen a handful of times. The CDR3 DNA reads TGCAGCGTCATTAAGAACACTGAAGCTTTCTTT. It specifies CSVIKNTEAFF. The chain links TRBV29-1 to TRBJ1-1; D remains ambiguous. The V gene's germline CDR1 is SQVTM and CDR2 ANQGSEA. V lost 6 bases to trimming and J lost 1 base, with 6 bases between them. There are 11 residues in the CDR3.

The chain combines TRBV6-1 with TRBJ2-7; 7 bases line up with TRBD2. Per germline, CDR1 MNHNS and CDR2 SASEGT. The CDR3 sequence is 17 residues long. V trimming: 3 bases; J trimming: 3 bases; junction bases outside the gene matches: 14. The CDR3 DNA sequence: TGTGCCAGCAGTGACCCACCCCCTAGCGGCAGCAACTACGAGCAGTACTTC. Its protein is CASSDPPPSGSNYEQYF.

This rearrangement joins TRBV9 to TRBJ2-1; possible D gene TRBD2, 6 bases. V lost 2 bases to trimming and J lost 3 bases, with 12 bases between them. Germline V lookup: CDR1 SGDLS, CDR2 YYNGEE. CDR3 size: 15 residues. The CDR3: CASSVWAGSYNEQFF. In nucleotides, the CDR3 is TGTGCCAGCAGCGTGTGGGCGGGAAGCTACAATGAGCAGTTCTTC.

V usage is TRBV5-1 and J usage is TRBJ2-1, with a tentative D call TRBD2 (5 bases). V lost 0 bases and J lost 2, with 9 bases in between. Germline V gene data show CDR1 as SGHRS and CDR2 as YFSETQ. The CDR3 is 15 amino acids. For the CDR3, the DNA is TGCGCCAGCAGCTTGGCGGGGAACCCCTACAATGAGCAGTTCTTC. Translation gives CASSLAGNPYNEQFF.

The V gene is TRBV5-6, the J gene TRBJ1-5, with a possible D match to TRBD1 (6 bases). Between the trimmed V and J ends, which lost 2 bases and 5 bases, there was a span of 11 bases. The CDR3 is 14 residues long. Germline assignment: CDR1 SGHDT and CDR2 YYEEEE. CDR3 residues: CASSFAGVDQPQHF. The CDR3 DNA reads as TGTGCCAGCAGCTTCGCAGGGGTGGATCAGCCCCAGCATTTT.

This chain joins TRBV7-8 and TRBJ2-3, with 7 bases fitting TRBD2. CDR3 size: 16 residues. Unmatched junction bases numbered 10, after V lost 1 base and J lost 6 bases. Germline V CDR1 and CDR2: SGHVS, FQNEAQ. The CDR3 here is CASSLGLADLSDTQYF. CDR3 DNA: TGTGCCAGCAGCTTAGGACTAGCTGACCTTTCGGATACGCAGTATTTT.

This clone was counted a single time. At the DNA level, this CDR3 is encoded by other sequences in the same sample as well. This chain uses TRBV9 with TRBJ2-7, with 9 bases identical to TRBD1. Germline CDR1 reads SGDLS; CDR2 reads YYNGEE. The CDR3 consists of 15 residues. The junction had 2 bases not matched to a gene; V was cut back by 0 bases and J by 1 base. The DNA of the CDR3 is TGTGCCAGCAGCGTAGCCGGGACAGGGTCCTACGAGCAGTACTTC. Encoded protein: CASSVAGTGSYEQYF.

The chain combines TRBV25-1 with TRBJ2-5, with D perhaps given as TRBD1 or TRBD2 (5 bases each). There are 13 residues in the CDR3. The germline gives CDR1 MGHDK, CDR2 SYGVNS. V shed 5 bases and J shed 5 bases, with 12 bases lying between them. The CDR3 protein is CASSRDLGETQYF. Written as DNA, the CDR3 is TGTGCCAGCAGTAGGGACCTCGGCGAGACCCAGTACTTC.

J is TRBJ2-1 and V is TRBV27; no reliable D call. This CDR3 contains 14 residues. Per germline, CDR1 MNHEY and CDR2 SMNVEV (reference sequence). V was shortened by 2 bases and J by 8 bases, with 13 bases between the two germline ends. DNA of the CDR3: TGTGCCAGCAGTTTACGGGCAGGTCCCGATGAGCAGTTCTTC. Protein: CASSLRAGPDEQFF.

J is TRBJ2-2 and V is TRBV2, with a weak D call TRBD2 (6 bases). In germline, CDR1 is SNHLY, CDR2 FYNNEI. V dropped 4 bases and J dropped 2 bases, with 14 bases sitting between them. This CDR3 is 16 amino acids long. The CDR3: CASSVGGTINTGELFF. CDR3 DNA: TGTGCCAGCAGTGTTGGGGGGACGATCAACACCGGGGAGCTGTTTTTT.